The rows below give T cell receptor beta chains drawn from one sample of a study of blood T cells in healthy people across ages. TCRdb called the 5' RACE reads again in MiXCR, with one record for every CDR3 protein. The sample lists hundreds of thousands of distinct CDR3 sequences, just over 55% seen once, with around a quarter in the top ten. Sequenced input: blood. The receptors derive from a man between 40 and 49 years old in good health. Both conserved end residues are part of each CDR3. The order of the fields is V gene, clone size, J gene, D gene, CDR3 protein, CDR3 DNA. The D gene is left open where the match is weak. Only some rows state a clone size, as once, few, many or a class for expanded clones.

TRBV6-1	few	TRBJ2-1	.	CASSERHPSYNEQFF	TGTGCCAGCAGTGAAAGGCACCCCTCCTACAATGAGCAGTTCTTC
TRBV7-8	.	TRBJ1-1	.	CASSLRRIMNTEAFF	TGTGCCAGCAGCTTACGCAGGATAATGAACACTGAAGCTTTCTTT
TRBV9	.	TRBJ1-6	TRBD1	CASSVGAGTAKNSPLHF	TGTGCCAGCAGCGTGGGAGCGGGGACAGCGAAGAATTCACCCCTCCACTTT
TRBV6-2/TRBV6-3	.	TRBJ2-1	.	CASTEDNEQFF	TGTGCCAGCACCGAAGACAATGAGCAGTTCTTC
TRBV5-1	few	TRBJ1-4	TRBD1	CASADRGQGNEKLFF	TGCGCCAGCGCCGACCGAGGACAGGGGAATGAAAAACTGTTTTTT
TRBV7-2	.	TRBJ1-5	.	CASSFTGSDSNQPQHF	TGTGCCAGCAGCTTCACAGGCTCCGATAGCAATCAGCCCCAGCATTTT
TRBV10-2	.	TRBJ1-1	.	CASSESQYTEAFF	TGCGCCAGCAGTGAGTCACAGTACACTGAAGCTTTCTTT
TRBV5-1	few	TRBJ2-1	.	CASSLANGGSAKLQFF	TGCGCCAGCAGCTTGGCCAATGGGGGTAGCGCGAAGTTGCAGTTCTTC
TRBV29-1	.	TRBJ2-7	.	CSVVGGSGHEQYF	TGCAGCGTTGTTGGGGGCTCAGGTCACGAGCAGTACTTC
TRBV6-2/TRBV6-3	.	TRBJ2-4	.	CASLRAPRDGAKNIQYF	TGTGCCAGCCTCCGGGCCCCTAGGGATGGAGCCAAAAACATTCAGTACTTC
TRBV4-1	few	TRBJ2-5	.	CASSQVGELRETQYF	TGCGCCAGCAGCCAAGTGGGGGAGTTGAGAGAGACCCAGTACTTC
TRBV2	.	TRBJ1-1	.	CASGGGLNTEAFF	TGTGCCAGCGGGGGGGGGCTGAACACTGAAGCTTTCTTT
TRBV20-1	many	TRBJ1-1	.	CSARDRRTAEAFF	TGCAGTGCTAGAGACCGCAGGACAGCTGAAGCTTTCTTT
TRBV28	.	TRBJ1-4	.	CASANEKLFF	TGTGCTTCAGCCAATGAAAAACTGTTTTTT
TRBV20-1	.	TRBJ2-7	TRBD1	CSASGDRDIYEQYF	TGCAGTGCTAGTGGGGACAGGGACATCTACGAGCAGTACTTC
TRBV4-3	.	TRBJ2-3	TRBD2	CASSSGLAGLPDTQYF	TGCGCCAGCAGCTCCGGACTAGCGGGATTACCAGATACGCAGTATTTT
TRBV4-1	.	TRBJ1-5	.	CASSQHAGSSNQPQHF	TGCGCCAGCAGCCAGCATGCGGGGAGTAGCAATCAGCCCCAGCATTTT
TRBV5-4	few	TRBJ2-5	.	CASRIVGVGETQYF	TGTGCCAGCAGAATCGTTGGGGTTGGAGAGACCCAGTACTTC
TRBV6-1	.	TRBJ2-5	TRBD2	CASSGLAGGKETQYF	TGTGCCAGCAGCGGCCTGGCGGGGGGCAAAGAGACCCAGTACTTC
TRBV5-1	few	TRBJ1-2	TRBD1	CASSLAFVGQGDGYTF	TGCGCCAGCAGCTTGGCATTCGTAGGACAGGGAGACGGCTACACCTTC
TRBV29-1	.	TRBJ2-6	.	CSVLQVALGANVLTF	TGCAGCGTTCTACAGGTTGCGTTGGGGGCCAACGTCCTGACTTTC
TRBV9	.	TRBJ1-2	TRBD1	CASSPGTGQRYYGYTF	TGTGCCAGCAGCCCAGGGACAGGGCAAAGGTACTATGGCTACACCTTC
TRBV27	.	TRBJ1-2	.	CASSLRDPGYTF	TGTGCCAGCAGTTTGAGAGATCCTGGCTACACCTTC
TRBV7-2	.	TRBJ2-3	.	CASSPGGRGATDTQYF	TGTGCCAGCAGCCCTGGCGGCAGGGGTGCCACAGATACGCAGTATTTT
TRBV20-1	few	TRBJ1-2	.	CSARELDGGAQGYTF	TGCAGTGCTAGAGAGCTAGACGGGGGGGCGCAAGGCTACACCTTC
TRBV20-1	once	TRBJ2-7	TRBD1	CSASRERDRGNNEQYF	TGCAGTGCTAGTCGGGAGCGGGACAGGGGTAACAACGAGCAGTACTTC
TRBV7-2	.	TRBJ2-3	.	CASSRDSGVRTDTQYF	TGTGCCAGCAGCCGAGACTCGGGGGTCAGGACAGATACGCAGTATTTT
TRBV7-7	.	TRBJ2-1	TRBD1	CASSKRQGGEQFF	TGTGCTAGCAGCAAGCGACAGGGGGGTGAGCAGTTCTTC
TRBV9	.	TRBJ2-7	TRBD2	CASSVGSGRAYEQYF	TGTGCCAGCAGCGTAGGCAGCGGGAGGGCCTACGAGCAGTACTTC
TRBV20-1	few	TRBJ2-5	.	CSAGRQTIGVVQETQYF	TGCAGTGCTGGCAGACAAACGATAGGGGTTGTACAAGAGACCCAGTACTTC
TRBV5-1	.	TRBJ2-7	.	CASSLGVFNEQYF	TGCGCCAGCAGCTTGGGGGTTTTCAACGAGCAGTACTTC
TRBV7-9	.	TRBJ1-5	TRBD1	CAINPGTGGVSFLQPQHF	TGTGCCATCAACCCCGGGACAGGGGGTGTAAGTTTCCTTCAGCCCCAGCATTTT
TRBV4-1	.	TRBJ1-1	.	CASSLRGSTMNTEAFF	TGCGCCAGCAGCCTCAGAGGGTCGACTATGAACACTGAAGCTTTCTTT
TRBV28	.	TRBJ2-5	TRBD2	CASSPPLAGVKYAVTQYF	TGTGCCAGCAGTCCCCCACTAGCGGGAGTTAAATACGCGGTGACCCAGTACTTC
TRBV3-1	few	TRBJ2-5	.	CASSQRSQETQYF	TGTGCCAGCAGCCAACGGAGCCAAGAGACCCAGTACTTC
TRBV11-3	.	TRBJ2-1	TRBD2	CASSPGLVQGQGEQFF	TGTGCCAGCAGCCCAGGACTAGTTCAGGGCCAAGGTGAGCAGTTCTTC
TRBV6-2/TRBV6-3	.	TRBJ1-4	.	CASSYERTATNEKLFF	TGTGCCAGCAGTTATGAAAGGACTGCAACTAATGAAAAACTGTTTTTT
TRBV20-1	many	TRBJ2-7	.	CSARDYPAYEQYF	TGCAGTGCTAGAGATTATCCGGCGTACGAGCAGTACTTC
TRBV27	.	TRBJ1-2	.	CASAPRGGGDGYTF	TGTGCCAGCGCCCCCCGGGGTGGGGGCGATGGCTACACCTTC
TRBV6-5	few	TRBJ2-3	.	CASSPSFGLTDTQYF	TGTGCCAGCAGTCCTAGTTTTGGGCTCACAGATACGCAGTATTTT
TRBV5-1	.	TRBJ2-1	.	CASSLPSQGTDYNEQFF	TGCGCCAGCAGCTTACCTTCACAGGGCACAGATTACAATGAGCAGTTCTTC
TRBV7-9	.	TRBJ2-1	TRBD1	CASSPRTGTGPGNEQFF	TGTGCCAGCAGCCCGAGGACAGGAACCGGACCTGGAAATGAGCAGTTCTTC
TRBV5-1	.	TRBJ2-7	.	CASSAGPGGYYEQYF	TGCGCCAGCAGCGCCGGCCCCGGGGGATATTACGAGCAGTACTTC
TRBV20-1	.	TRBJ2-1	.	CSADGHDSYNEQFF	TGCAGTGCTGACGGACACGACTCCTACAATGAGCAGTTCTTC
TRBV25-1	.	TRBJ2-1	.	CASSESSGEPSSYNEQFF	TGTGCCAGCAGTGAATCCTCCGGTGAACCAAGCTCCTACAATGAGCAGTTCTTC
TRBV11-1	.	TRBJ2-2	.	CASSLDRIPGELFF	TGTGCCAGCAGCTTAGACAGGATCCCCGGGGAGCTGTTTTTT
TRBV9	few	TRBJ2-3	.	CASSVVGGAAFGDTQYF	TGTGCCAGCAGCGTAGTGGGGGGAGCGGCCTTCGGAGATACGCAGTATTTT
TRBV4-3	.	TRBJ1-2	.	CASSQDVGKNYGYTF	TGCGCCAGCAGCCAAGATGTGGGGAAGAACTATGGCTACACCTTC
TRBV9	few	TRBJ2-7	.	CASSVEYGGHSYEQYF	TGTGCCAGCAGCGTAGAGTACGGCGGACATAGCTACGAGCAGTACTTC
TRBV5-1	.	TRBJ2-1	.	CASNPGTFSYNEQFF	TGCGCCAGCAATCCCGGGACTTTCTCCTACAATGAGCAGTTCTTC
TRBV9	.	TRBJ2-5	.	CASSVASIGETQYF	TGTGCCAGCAGCGTAGCTAGTATAGGAGAGACCCAGTACTTC
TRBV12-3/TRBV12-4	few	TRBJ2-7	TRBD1	CASSRGTGGGYEQYF	TGTGCCAGCAGTCGGGGGACAGGGGGAGGTTACGAGCAGTACTTC
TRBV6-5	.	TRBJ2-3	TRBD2	CASSYSRSRGVGTDTQYF	TGTGCCAGCAGTTACTCTAGGTCTCGGGGGGTAGGTACAGATACGCAGTATTTT
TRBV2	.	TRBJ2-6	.	CASLFGANVLTF	TGTGCCAGCTTATTTGGGGCCAACGTCCTGACTTTC
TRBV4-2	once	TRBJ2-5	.	CASSQAVGEQYF	TGTGCCAGCAGCCAGGCTGTAGGGGAGCAGTACTTC
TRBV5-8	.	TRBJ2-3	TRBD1	CASSSRTGGGIKGTDTQYF	TGTGCCAGCAGCTCACGGACAGGGGGAGGCATTAAGGGAACAGATACGCAGTATTTT
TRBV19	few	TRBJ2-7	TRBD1	CASSGTGVLGEQYF	TGTGCCAGTAGCGGGACAGGGGTGCTGGGCGAGCAGTACTTC